These 14 T cell receptor beta chains came from one sample sequenced in a study of spatial heterogeneity in lung cancer (dated by TCRdb to between 2019 and 2020). Library generation was performed with 5' RACE. TCRdb shows the sequencer as NextSeq 500. The public reads were reprocessed in TCRdb via fastp at Q25 and MiXCR, keeping in-frame beta chains. Rows are unified per CDR3 protein, each entry keeping the most common DNA and genes. This sample holds tens of thousands of distinct CDR3 sequences; nearly 7% were observed only once. The top ten clonotypes cover about 45% of the sample. The time point tag for this specimen amounts to: sample taken at primary tumor resection. Sequencing used PBMCs, obtained at surgery. The receptor set was obtained from a female donor with early-stage non-small cell lung cancer.

This clonotype has at least ten counts. The genes are TRBV24-1 and TRBJ1-3; no definite D call. CDR3 size: 16 residues. V was clipped by 9 bases and J by 0 bases, with 17 bases between them. CDR1 KGHDR and CDR2 SFDVKD come from the germline V gene. The CDR3 region has the DNA TGTGCCACCGTCCTTCCCGGGAGCTGCTCTGGAAACACCATATATTTT. It codes for CATVLPGSCSGNTIYF.

This clonotype was recorded at least ten times. The chain employs TRBV9 and TRBJ1-5; TRBD1 is a possible D gene (5 bases). This CDR3 is built from 13 residues. V was trimmed by 3 bases and J by 7 bases, leaving 11 bases between them. Germline V gene sequence: CDR1 SGDLS, CDR2 YYNGEE. The CDR3 here is CASSDIGDQPQHF. CDR3 DNA: TGTGCCAGCAGCGACATAGGGGACCAGCCCCAGCATTTT. Full variable domain (rest looked up from reference TRBV9 and TRBJ1-5): DSGVTQTPKHLITATGQRVTLRCSPRSGDLSVYWYQQSLDQGLQFLIQYYNGEERAKGNILERFSAQQFPDLHSELNLSSLELGDSALYFCASSDIGDQPQHFGDGTRLSIL.

This clonotype was detected a few times. The gene calls are TRBV6-1 and TRBJ2-7; 10 nucleotides line up with TRBD2. Germline V gene sequence: CDR1 MNHNS, CDR2 SASEGT. The CDR3 totals 15 residues. J gave up 0 bases and V 6 bases, and 5 bases lay outside the gene matches. In DNA, the CDR3 is TGTGCCAGCAGAGGGACTAGCGTATTCTCCTACGAGCAGTACTTC. It encodes CASRGTSVFSYEQYF.

The V and J genes are TRBV3-1 and TRBJ1-2, with a possible D match to TRBD1 (6 bases). The V end was cut by 9 bases, the J end by 2 bases, with 19 bases between. Germline V CDR1 and CDR2: LGHDT, YNNKEL (reference sequence). CDR3 size: 15 residues. DNA for the CDR3: TGTGCCAGTGACAGCAAGTTAGGGGGGAACTATGGCTACACCTTC. This translates into CASDSKLGGNYGYTF.

The chain links TRBV3-1 to TRBJ1-5, with 7 bases that match TRBD1. CDR1 is LGHDT, CDR2 YNNKEL, per germline (reference sequence). There are 14 residues in the CDR3. V dropped 4 bases and J dropped 6; count of bases not matched to a gene: 6. CDR3 coding DNA: TGTGCCAGCAGCCCACAGGGGTCCGTTCAGCCCCAGCATTTT. This translates into CASSPQGSVQPQHF.

V and J are TRBV5-8 and TRBJ2-1; weak D call: TRBD1 (5 bases). The V gene lost 2 bases and the J gene lost 2 bases, with 8 bases spanning the gap. Germline V gene data show CDR1 as SGHTS and CDR2 as YDEGEE. This CDR3 is built from 14 residues. The CDR3, as DNA: TGTGCCAGCAGCTTTCTGGACACCTACAATGAGCAGTTCTTC. It encodes CASSFLDTYNEQFF.

CDR3 sequence: CASAYGDRDAETQYF. The CDR3 region has the DNA TGTGCCAGCGCCTACGGGGACAGGGATGCGGAGACCCAGTACTTC. The chain couples TRBV6-2 or TRBV6-3 to TRBJ2-5; TRBD1 matches at 9 bases. V shed 8 bases and J 5 bases; nucleotides not matched to a gene: 12. CDR1 and CDR2 (germline): MNHEY, SVGEGT. The CDR3 length is 15 residues.

In its sample, this clonotype was seen many times. This rearrangement joins TRBV6-2 or TRBV6-3 to TRBJ1-5, with 10 nucleotides matching TRBD1. Trimming cost V 4 bases and J 6 bases; bases outside gene matches: 9. The germline V gene has CDR1 MNHEY and CDR2 SVGEGT. This CDR3 is 16 amino acids long. The CDR3: CASSSGQGGSGQPQHF. The CDR3 DNA sequence: TGTGCCAGCAGTTCCGGACAGGGGGGGTCGGGTCAGCCCCAGCATTTT.

This clonotype was recorded at least ten times. The gene calls are TRBV6-1 and TRBJ2-7; D is unclear. The CDR3 has 14 residues. The germline gives CDR1 MNHNS, CDR2 SASEGT. Trimming took off 0 bases at V and 2 bases at J, with 8 bases between the two ends. The CDR3 reads CASSEARWAYEQYF. The CDR3 DNA reads as TGTGCCAGCAGTGAAGCGAGGTGGGCCTACGAGCAGTACTTC.

This rearrangement joins TRBV6-5 to TRBJ2-2, with 9 positions matching TRBD1. Germline loops: CDR1 MNHEY, CDR2 SVGAGI. Germline trimming cut 6 bases from V and 2 bases from J; bases unmatched to any gene: 4. CDR3 length: 15 amino acids. CDR3 protein: CASRLDRGNTGELFF. The CDR3 DNA reads as TGTGCCAGCAGATTGGACAGGGGCAACACCGGGGAGCTGTTTTTT.

The chain recombines TRBV7-2 with TRBJ2-7; TRBD2 aligns across 8 bases. The CDR3 consists of 15 residues. V trimming: 2 bases; J trimming: 2 bases; junction bases outside the gene matches: 5. Germline V lookup: CDR1 SGHTA, CDR2 FQGNSA. Written as DNA, the CDR3 is TGTGCCAGCAGCTTAAACGGGGGGGCAGCCTACGAGCAGTACTTC. Translation gives CASSLNGGAAYEQYF.

This clonotype was counted a few times. The rearrangement links TRBV7-2 to TRBJ2-3; D ambiguous. This CDR3 has 14 amino acids. V dropped 1 base and J dropped 4 bases, with 9 bases sitting between them. Germline CDR1 SGHTA, CDR2 FQGNSA. The chain's CDR3 is CASSLEQWPDTQYF. CDR3 in DNA: TGTGCCAGCAGCTTAGAGCAGTGGCCAGATACGCAGTATTTT.

This chain connects TRBV7-6 to TRBJ1-5; D uncertain. Per germline, CDR1 SGHVS and CDR2 FNYEAQ. CDR3 length equals 12 residues. The ends were cut back, 2 bases at V and 9 bases at J, with 8 bases in the middle. The CDR3 reads CASSLTGMPQHF. CDR3 coding DNA: TGTGCCAGCAGCTTAACCGGGATGCCCCAGCATTTT.

With regard to this clonotype: This may stem from a read error, because a much larger clone lies one nucleotide away. The rearrangement joins TRBV9 to TRBJ2-1; D is perhaps TRBD2 (5 bases). In germline, CDR1 is SGDLS, CDR2 YYNGEE. This CDR3 spans 13 amino acids. In nucleotides, the CDR3 is TGTGCCAGCAGCCCCAGGCTAGCCTATGAGCGGTTCTTC. Its protein product is CASSPRLAYERFF.